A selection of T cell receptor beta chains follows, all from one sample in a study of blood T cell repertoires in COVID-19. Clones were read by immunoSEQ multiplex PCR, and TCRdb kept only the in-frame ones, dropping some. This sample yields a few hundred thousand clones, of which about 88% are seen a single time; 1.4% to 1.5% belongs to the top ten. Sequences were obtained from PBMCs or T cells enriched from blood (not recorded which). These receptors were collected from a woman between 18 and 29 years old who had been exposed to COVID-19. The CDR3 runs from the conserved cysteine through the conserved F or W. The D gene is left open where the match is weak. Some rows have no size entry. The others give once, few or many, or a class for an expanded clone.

CSVEVTSGLDTQYF,TGCAGCGTTGAAGTGACTAGCGGGTTAGATACGCAGTATTTT,TRBJ2-3,TRBV29-1,once,TRBD2
CASSEADRGGGYTF,TGTGCCAGCAGTGAAGCCGACAGGGGAGGGGGCTACACCTTC,TRBJ1-2,TRBV2,NA,TRBD1
CASSQGDRGLYSNQPQHF,TGTGCCAGCAGCCAAGGGGACAGGGGGCTTTATAGCAATCAGCCCCAGCATTTT,TRBJ1-5,TRBV3-1/TRBV3-2,NA,TRBD1
CASSLGQGSTPLHF,TGTGCCAGCAGCCTGGGACAGGGATCGACACCCCTCCACTTT,TRBJ1-6,TRBV5-6,NA,TRBD1
CASSLNGQGYEQYF,TGTGCCAGCAGCTTAAATGGCCAGGGCTACGAGCAGTACTTC,TRBJ2-7,TRBV11-2,NA,NA
CSARERNGYTF,TGCAGTGCTAGAGAGAGAAATGGCTACACCTTC,TRBJ1-2,TRBV20-1,once,NA
CASSIPAGTTRSSYNEQFF,TGTGCCAGTAGTATCCCAGCGGGGACGACCAGGAGCTCCTACAATGAGCAGTTCTTC,TRBJ2-1,TRBV19,NA,TRBD2
CASSTPLSTDTQYF,TGTGCCAGCAGCACCCCTCTAAGCACAGATACGCAGTATTTT,TRBJ2-3,TRBV7-2,NA,NA
CASSSPGLAGGAGELFF,TGTGCCAGCAGTTCCCCAGGCCTAGCGGGAGGGGCCGGGGAGCTGTTTTTT,TRBJ2-2,TRBV28,few,TRBD2
CASSLAKTEAQETQYF,TGTGCCAGCAGCTTAGCGAAGACAGAGGCTCAAGAGACCCAGTACTTC,TRBJ2-5,TRBV7-9,NA,NA
CASSELIRNSPLHF,TGTGCCAGCAGCGAGCTTATACGGAATTCACCCCTCCACTTT,TRBJ1-6,TRBV11-2,NA,NA
CASSQDPFYEQYF,TGCGCCAGCAGCCAAGATCCCTTCTACGAGCAGTACTTC,TRBJ2-7,TRBV4-1,NA,NA
CASRFRGPSEAFF,TGTGCCAGCCGCTTCAGGGGGCCCTCTGAAGCTTTCTTT,TRBJ1-1,TRBV28,NA,TRBD1
CAISVRGTEAFF,TGTGCCATCAGTGTGCGGGGCACTGAAGCTTTCTTT,TRBJ1-1,TRBV10-3,NA,NA
CASSPTGINEKLFF,TGTGCCAGCAGCCCGACAGGTATTAATGAAAAACTGTTTTTT,TRBJ1-4,TRBV7-9,NA,NA
CASSYISGANVLTF,TGTGCCAGCAGTTATATCTCTGGGGCCAACGTCCTGACTTTC,TRBJ2-6,TRBV6-5,once,NA
CASSFGGGGGLDGYTF,TGTGCCAGCAGTTTCGGGGGGGGAGGAGGCTTGGATGGCTACACCTTC,TRBJ1-2,TRBV7-2,NA,NA
CASSLAGAGFYGYTF,TGTGCCAGCAGCTTAGCAGGGGCGGGGTTCTATGGCTACACCTTC,TRBJ1-2,TRBV7-9,NA,NA
CASQDPHRGTPGNTIYF,TGTGCCAGTCAGGATCCCCACAGGGGGACTCCTGGAAACACCATATATTTT,TRBJ1-3,TRBV19,NA,TRBD1
CASSQGSSGLAGGQGRNEQYF,TGTGCCAGCAGCCAAGGGAGCTCAGGACTAGCGGGGGGCCAGGGGAGGAACGAGCAGTACTTC,TRBJ2-7,TRBV4-2,NA,TRBD2
CASSIDRRDTGELFF,TGTGCCAGTAGTATAGATCGCAGGGACACCGGGGAGCTGTTTTTT,TRBJ2-2,TRBV19,NA,NA
CASSQQGLNTEAFF,TGTGCCAGCTCACAACAGGGTTTGAACACTGAAGCTTTCTTT,TRBJ1-1,TRBV18,few,NA